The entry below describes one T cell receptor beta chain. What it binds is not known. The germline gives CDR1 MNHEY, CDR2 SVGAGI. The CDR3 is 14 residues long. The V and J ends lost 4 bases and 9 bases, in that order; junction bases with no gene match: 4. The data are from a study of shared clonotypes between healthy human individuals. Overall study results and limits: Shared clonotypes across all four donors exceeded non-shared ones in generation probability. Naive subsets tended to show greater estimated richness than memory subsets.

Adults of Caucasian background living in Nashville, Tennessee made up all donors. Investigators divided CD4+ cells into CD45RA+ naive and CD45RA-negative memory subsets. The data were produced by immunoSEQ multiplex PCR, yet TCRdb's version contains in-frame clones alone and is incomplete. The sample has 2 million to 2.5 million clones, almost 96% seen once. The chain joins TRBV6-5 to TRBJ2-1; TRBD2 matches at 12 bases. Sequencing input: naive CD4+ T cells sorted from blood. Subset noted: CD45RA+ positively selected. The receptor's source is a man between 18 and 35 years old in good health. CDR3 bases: TGTGCCAGCAGTTTTCTAGCGGGAGGGGGTGAGCAGTTCTTC. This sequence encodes CASSFLAGGGEQFF.